This T cell receptor beta chain is drawn from a study of CD8+CD57+ T cells in acquired aplastic anemia. In the study overall: When averaged, DNA from sorted CD4+ and CD8+ cells came to approximately 3 ug. Broader study findings: Common to patients and controls were 25 to 30 CD8+ CDR3 sequences.

Genomic DNA was employed as the template in profiling TCR beta VDJ and CDR3. TCRdb passed the reads through MiXCR, listing each CDR3 protein once. This table has 180,000 or so distinct CDR3 sequences, under 55% appearing once. Patients picked for sequencing had shown CD8+CD57+ cell expansion detected by flow cytometry. Severe acquired aplastic anemia was diagnosed in all patients. There are many counts of this clonotype. The antigen remains unidentified. The sample consisted of sorted CD4+, CD8+, or CD8+CD57+ T cells (not recorded which) from PBMCs. The TCR was taken from a human donor with aplastic anemia.

CDR3 region: CATSEPRALNTDTQYF. CDR3 nucleotides: TGTGCCACCAGTGAGCCGCGGGCCCTAAACACAGATACGCAGTATTTT. The chain is built from TRBV24-1 and TRBJ2-3, with a weak D call TRBD2 (5 bases). The V end lost 4 bases, the J end lost 2 bases, and 15 bases lay between the germline ends. The germline V gene encodes CDR1 KGHDR and CDR2 SFDVKD. The CDR3 spans 16 residues.